These 28 T cell receptor beta chains originate from one sample sequenced in a study of blood T cell repertoires in COVID-19. This table comes from immunoSEQ multiplex PCR, and its TCRdb copy is limited to in-frame clones, with some not included. The sample lists approximately 130,000 clones; roughly 86% were seen once. The specimen sequenced was peripheral blood. The receptors were gathered from a woman aged 45-65 years who had recovered from COVID-19.

The rearrangement joins TRBV28 to TRBJ2-7, with D perhaps TRBD1 (6 bases). The CDR3 extends over 14 amino acids. The V gene's germline CDR1 is MDHEN and CDR2 SYDVKM. V lost 4 bases, J lost 0 bases, and 10 bases lay in between. The CDR3 nucleotides read TGTGCCAGCAGTTCAGGGGCTCTCTCCTACGAGCAGTACTTC. It codes for CASSSGALSYEQYF.

This clone showed up just a few times. V and J are TRBV18 and TRBJ1-1, with D uncertain. CDR3 length: 14 amino acids. The V end was cut by 1 base, the J end by 1 base, with 7 bases between. Germline lookup yields CDR1 KGHSH and CDR2 LQKENI. The CDR3 DNA follows: TGTGCCAGCTCACCACTGGCAGGGAACACTGAAGCTTTCTTT. As protein: CASSPLAGNTEAFF.

The chain employs TRBV7-8 and TRBJ1-6; D gene ambiguous. The V end lost 2 bases, the J end lost 0 bases, and 5 bases lay between the germline ends. The CDR3 extends over 15 amino acids. The V gene's germline CDR1 is SGHVS and CDR2 FQNEAQ. Here the CDR3 DNA reads TGTGCCAGCAGCTTAAGGAGCTCCTATAATTCACCCCTCCACTTT. Translated, it gives CASSLRSSYNSPLHF.

This chain uses TRBV11-2 with TRBJ2-3; 9 bases are shared with TRBD2. The CDR3 covers 15 residues. In germline, CDR1 is SGHAT, CDR2 FQNNGV. V trimming: 3 bases; J trimming: 8 bases; junction bases outside the gene matches: 9. CDR3 coding DNA: TGTGCCAGCAGCTTGACTAGCGGCCTAGGGGGTACGCAGTATTTT. Its translation is CASSLTSGLGGTQYF.

This clone was seen a single time. This chain connects TRBV28 to TRBJ1-2; 8 positions agree with TRBD1. This CDR3 comprises 14 residues. V gave up 2 bases and J gave up 4 bases; unmatched junction bases: 3. CDR1 and CDR2 (germline): MDHEN, SYDVKM. Here the CDR3 reads CASSLGTGGYGYTF. The CDR3 DNA reads as TGTGCCAGCAGTTTAGGGACAGGCGGCTATGGCTACACCTTC.

This chain joins TRBV25-1 and TRBJ2-5, with TRBD2 as a possible D gene (5 bases). Trimming removed 0 bases at V and 2 bases at J, with 10 bases between. Germline CDR1 and CDR2: MGHDK and SYGVNS. CDR3 length: 15 amino acids. The CDR3 protein is CASSEYSPGQETQYF. The CDR3 DNA reads TGTGCCAGCAGTGAATATAGCCCGGGGCAAGAGACCCAGTACTTC.

This rearrangement joins TRBV4-1 to TRBJ1-1; D gene unclear. The CDR3 length is 13 residues. Germline loops: CDR1 MGHRA, CDR2 YSYEKL. V shed 1 base and J shed 1 base, with 4 bases lying between them. The CDR3 is CASSQAQNTEAFF. The DNA for the CDR3 is TGCGCCAGCAGCCAAGCCCAGAACACTGAAGCTTTCTTT.

The CDR3 DNA sequence: TGTGCCAGCAGCCTTCAGGGGGCCGGCTCCTACGAGCAGTACTTC. Its protein product is CASSLQGAGSYEQYF. V and J are TRBV6-5 and TRBJ2-7, with 8 bases identical to TRBD1. The CDR3 covers 15 residues. Germline loops: CDR1 MNHEY, CDR2 SVGAGI. V lost 6 bases, J lost 0 bases, and 7 bases stayed unmatched.

Turning to this clone: Lacking the conserved final phenylalanine or tryptophan, this CDR3 likely reflects a read error. The limits of the CDR3 on the DNA are not certain, so only TCRdb's listed CDR3 is given. This chain links TRBV20-1 with TRBJ1-4. The CDR3 is 9 residues long, ends included. Germline values: CDR1 DFQATT, CDR2 SNEGSKA (reference sequence). CDR3 region: CKRYSAVSG.

This chain uses TRBV20-1 with TRBJ2-7; no firm D call. The CDR3 covers 13 residues. Trimming shortened V by 3 bases and J by 2 bases, and 11 bases separated the two germline ends. CDR1 DFQATT and CDR2 SNEGSKA come from the germline V gene (reference sequence). This chain's CDR3 is CSASSMPAYEQYF. CDR3 DNA: TGCAGTGCTAGTTCGATGCCAGCCTACGAGCAGTACTTC.

The rearrangement joins TRBV4-1 to TRBJ1-1; the D is unclear. V lost 1 base, J lost 1 base, and 16 bases lay in between. CDR3 length equals 17 residues. CDR1 and CDR2 (germline): MGHRA, YSYEKL. Here the CDR3 reads CASSQVGKGWRNTEAFF. The CDR3, as DNA: TGCGCCAGCAGCCAAGTCGGGAAGGGCTGGAGGAACACTGAAGCTTTCTTT.

V usage is TRBV29-1 and J usage is TRBJ2-5; a possible D gene is TRBD2 (6 bases). With 6 bases removed from V and 1 base from J, the gap between germline ends came to 15 bases. Germline CDR1 SQVTM, CDR2 ANQGSEA. The CDR3 is 14 residues long. Written as DNA, the CDR3 is TGCAGCGTCGGGGGAGGCAGGGCCCAAGAGACCCAGTACTTC. Translated, it gives CSVGGGRAQETQYF.

This clone has a handful of counts. The rearrangement links TRBV18 to TRBJ1-1; unclear D gene. Germline V lookup: CDR1 KGHSH, CDR2 LQKENI. This CDR3 contains 13 residues. Trimming left V 4 bases short and J 6 bases short, with 12 bases between. The DNA for the CDR3 is TGTGCCAGCTCACAGGGAGCAATCGCTGAAGCTTTCTTT. Translated, it gives CASSQGAIAEAFF.

This clone was counted once. The V gene is TRBV18, the J gene TRBJ1-1, with 9 bases lining up with TRBD1. V lost 1 base to trimming and J lost 5 bases; unmatched junction nucleotides: 8. CDR1 KGHSH and CDR2 LQKENI come from the germline V gene. CDR3 length: 16 residues. The CDR3 sequence is CASSPLATDRGTEAFF. The CDR3 DNA reads as TGTGCCAGCTCACCACTCGCGACCGACAGGGGGACTGAAGCTTTCTTT.

This chain connects TRBV6-4 to TRBJ2-7, with 8 positions matching TRBD2. CDR3 length equals 15 residues. Looked up from germline, CDR1 is MRHNA and CDR2 is SNTAGT. V was clipped by 11 bases and J by 6 bases; unmatched bases: 18. Here the CDR3 DNA reads TGTGCCGGCATAAGCCGTTCCGAGCGGGAGTGCGAGCAGTACTTC. It codes for CAGISRSERECEQYF.

V gene TRBV3-1 (or the pseudogene TRBV3-2) combines with J gene TRBJ1-1, with TRBD1 as a possible D gene (6 bases). In germline, CDR1 is LGHDT, CDR2 YNNKEL (reference sequence). CDR3 size: 14 residues. The V gene lost 1 base and the J gene lost 8 bases, with 14 bases spanning the gap. DNA of the CDR3: TGTGCCAGCAGCCAAGTGTCTGGGGGCTGGGAAGCTTTCTTT. Protein sequence: CASSQVSGGWEAFF.

CDR3 protein: CASSLRTGSASGNTIYF. DNA of the CDR3: TGTGCCAGCAGCCTGAGGACAGGGAGCGCCTCTGGAAACACCATATATTTT. J is TRBJ1-3 and V is TRBV3-1 (or the pseudogene TRBV3-2); 8 bases fit TRBD1. CDR1 and CDR2 (germline): LGHDT, YNNKEL (reference sequence). The junction had 8 bases not matched to a gene; V was cut back by 4 bases and J by 0 bases. The CDR3 consists of 17 residues.

The chain joins TRBV5-4 to TRBJ2-1; D gene uncertain. With 4 bases removed from V and 2 bases from J, the gap between germline ends came to 10 bases. The CDR3 is 14 amino acids. The germline gives CDR1 SGHNT, CDR2 YYREEE (reference sequence). The CDR3 sequence is CASSREKTYNEQFF. For the CDR3, the DNA is TGTGCCAGCAGCCGCGAAAAAACCTACAATGAGCAGTTCTTC.

V is TRBV30 and J is TRBJ1-2; D might be TRBD1 (6 bases). The V and J ends lost 3 bases and 6 bases respectively, with 20 bases between them. This CDR3 is 15 amino acids long. Germline CDR1 and CDR2: GTSNPN and SVGIG (reference sequence). The CDR3 nucleotides are TGTGCCTGGAGCGCCGGAACAGGGTTATTGGATGGCTACACCTTC. Protein product: CAWSAGTGLLDGYTF.

V usage is TRBV19 and J usage is TRBJ2-2; D gene unclear. The CDR3 contains 14 residues. Trimming left V 4 bases short and J 1 base short, with 7 bases between. The germline gives CDR1 LNHDA, CDR2 SQIVND (reference sequence). DNA of the CDR3: TGTGCCAGTAGTACCCGACAGAACACCGGGGAGCTGTTTTTT. Its protein product is CASSTRQNTGELFF.

V and J are TRBV30 and TRBJ2-1; TRBD1 might be the D (5 bases). This CDR3 contains 13 residues. CDR1 and CDR2 from the germline V gene are GTSNPN and SVGIG (reference sequence). V was cut by 0 bases and J by 8 bases, with 11 bases left in between. The CDR3 nucleotides read TGTGCCTGGAGTGTGACAGTTTTCTATGAGCAGTTCTTC. Its protein is CAWSVTVFYEQFF.

The V and J genes are TRBV4-2 and TRBJ2-5; 8 bases align to TRBD1. The V and J ends lost 4 bases and 4 bases, in that order; junction bases with no gene match: 8. The germline V gene has CDR1 LGHNA and CDR2 YNFKEQ. This CDR3 has 15 residues. The CDR3 reads CASSRDRGGGETQYF. DNA for the CDR3: TGTGCCAGCAGCCGTGACAGGGGAGGAGGAGAGACCCAGTACTTC.

The chain links TRBV7-9 to TRBJ1-1; D ambiguous. Between the trimmed V and J ends, which lost 1 base and 3 bases, there was a span of 15 bases. This CDR3 region has 16 residues. From germline, CDR1 is SEHNR and CDR2 FQNEAQ (reference sequence). CDR3 sequence reads: CASSLVLEFRDTEAFF. In DNA, the CDR3 is TGTGCCAGCAGCTTAGTTCTTGAGTTCCGGGACACTGAAGCTTTCTTT.

This clone is labeled medium-sized. The rearrangement links TRBV19 to TRBJ2-1, with 8 nucleotides matching TRBD2. Germline V gives CDR1 LNHDA, CDR2 SQIVND (reference sequence). This CDR3 has 14 residues. Trimming at V came to 4 bases and at J to 8 bases, leaving 7 bases not matched to a gene. CDR3 coding DNA: TGTGCCAGTAGTAAAGGCCTAGCGGGTGATGAGCAGTTCTTC. Its protein is CASSKGLAGDEQFF.

This clone was counted between two and nine times. The chain links TRBV6-5 to TRBJ1-1, with TRBD1 matching 8 bases. The CDR3 consists of 13 residues. Germline loops: CDR1 MNHEY, CDR2 SVGAGI. V lost 6 bases to trimming and J lost 5 bases; unmatched junction nucleotides: 5. This chain's CDR3 is CASRDTGGTEAFF. Written as DNA, the CDR3 is TGTGCCAGCAGGGATACAGGGGGAACTGAAGCTTTCTTT.

The rearrangement uses TRBV6-1 and TRBJ1-5, with D maybe TRBD1 (5 bases). V was trimmed by 2 bases and J by 6 bases, leaving 20 bases between them. The CDR3 is made up of 17 amino acids. Germline assignment: CDR1 MNHNS and CDR2 SASEGT. The CDR3 loop reads CASSERVGGSTIQPQHF. CDR3 in DNA: TGTGCCAGCAGTGAAAGGGTCGGGGGGTCAACTATTCAGCCCCAGCATTTT.

The chain combines TRBV11-3 with TRBJ2-7; the match to TRBD1 covers 9 bases. Germline trimming cut 5 bases from V and 6 bases from J; bases unmatched to any gene: 8. The V gene's germline CDR1 is SGHNT and CDR2 YENEEA. The CDR3 has 14 residues. The CDR3 protein is CASSQGQGGSEQYF. CDR3 bases: TGTGCCAGCAGCCAGGGACAGGGTGGGTCCGAGCAGTACTTC.

This clone has just one count. The V gene is TRBV5-6, the J gene TRBJ2-1; 14 bases are a match to TRBD2. Germline CDR1 and CDR2: SGHDT and YYEEEE. The CDR3 covers 13 residues. V lost 5 bases to trimming and J lost 12 bases; unmatched junction nucleotides: 4. CDR3 sequence: CASSGLAGGMQFF. The CDR3 DNA follows: TGTGCCAGCAGTGGACTAGCGGGGGGCATGCAGTTCTTC.